This T cell receptor beta chain originates from a study of cytomegalovirus exposure and HLA in healthy donors. Per the germline V gene, CDR1 is PRHDT and CDR2 is FYEKMQ (reference sequence). J gave up 0 bases and V 5 bases, and 6 bases lay outside the gene matches. The length of the CDR3 is 16 residues. PCR employed 60 Vbeta and 13 Jbeta primers. Measured with immunoSEQ multiplex PCR; TCRdb has only the in-frame clones, and not every one. Its table records about 88,000 clones. Material for sequencing was PBMCs. The J gene is TRBJ2-4, the V gene TRBV13; 8 bases map to TRBD1. This clonotype was sampled from a girl aged 10-17 years in good health and CMV-seropositive. The CDR3 DNA follows: TGTGCCAGCAGCCTAAGACAGGGGCTAGCCAAAAACATTCAGTACTTC. This codes for CASSLRQGLAKNIQYF.